This T cell receptor beta chain was sequenced for a study of shared clonotypes between healthy human individuals (dated by TCRdb to about 2020). Regarding the study in general: The cohort included three men and a couple of women between 18 and 49 years of age. The study deeply sequenced blood TCR repertoires of about 5 healthy adults to estimate repertoire size and the extent of clonotype sharing between individuals. To increase sequencing depth and limit assay-specific biases, TCR repertoire library preparation and sequencing were carried out by different laboratories using diverse techniques. For each donor, three plates each were used for CD4 naive and CD4 memory, two plates were used for CD8 naive, and one plate was used for CD8 memory. Between about 0.9 and 8.9 billion PBMCs per donor were obtained by leukapheresis. The paper's findings and limits, for the study overall: The small number of donors limited the genetic and exposure-history diversity represented. Compared with non-shared clonotypes, the clonotypes found in all four sorted-subset donors had higher generation probabilities. Naive subsets generally had larger estimated clonotype richness than memory subsets did. Pairwise subsampling led to the expectation that sequencing depth would affect the degree of clonotype sharing among donors. Rarefaction of sorted-subset datasets indicated incomplete sequencing despite the large sequencing depth. Sampling was restricted to blood, and TCR repertoires in tissues likely differ from the TCR repertoires found in blood. Sharing across four donors was observed for approximately 5% of naive CD4, about 3.2% of naive CD8, about 2.5% of memory CD4, and around 0.42% of memory CD8 clonotypes.

This clone was seen just once. Its antigen is unknown. No base-level quality is on record; no much larger clone is a single base apart. At the junction V is shortened by 8 bases and J by 5 bases; bases outside the gene matches: 5. The CDR3 has 12 amino acids, counting the end cysteine and phenylalanine. Only the CDR3 DNA is retained, 36 bases long and in frame from the first base. CDR1 and CDR2, looked up from the germline V gene (reference sequence), are MNHEY and SMNVEV. TCR CDR3 regions were amplified from genomic DNA by multiplex PCR using the deep immunoSEQ assay. Genomic DNA extracted from each cell subset was distributed evenly over all wells of several immunoSEQ 96-well plates, and each plate served as one replicate. For sorted subsets, each replicate PCR was loaded with roughly 190 ng genomic DNA, equivalent to 30,000 or so T cell genomes. Purified libraries were measured with a Qubit 3.0 fluorometer, size-checked on a Bioanalyzer 2100, and measured again with the KAPA Library Quantification kit. Every immunoSEQ 96-well plate was sequenced on a dedicated single-read 150-cycle Illumina NextSeq 550 flow cell. Under the source paper's analysis protocol: Because only junctional sequences without quality scores were contained in the immunoSEQ output, filtering matching that applied to full-length reads could not be performed. To assign V/J genes and CDR3, sequences were annotated against IMGT germline references using PyIR, a Python wrapper for IgBLAST v1.9. Reads were filtered out if the reads had weak V/J assignments (E-value above 1e-6), no CDR3, stop codons, out-of-frame junctions, or ambiguous translated residues. V3J clonotypes were defined by identical inferred V gene, J gene, and CDR3 amino acid sequence. Percentage overlap between repertoires was calculated by dividing the number of shared unique clonotypes by the size of the smaller repertoire. Richness of each repertoire was evaluated using RTK rarefaction, the Chao1 estimator, and Recon v2.1 estimates of unobserved clonotypes. Generation probabilities for all TCRbeta clonotypes obtained by the gDNA method from a few donors were computed using OLGA. This is the immuneACCESS table as TCRdb keeps it, with only in-frame sequences that have V and J called. A part of the clones is gone; compared with another copy, unresolved V genes explain less than half, and the rest is unexplained. The DNA was the basis for D and trimming; V, J and clone size are from that table. This sample comprises around 1.4 million clones, less than 99% of them detected only once. The ten top clones hold about 0.4% of the sample.

Donors were healthy HIV-negative adults with no recently reported acute infections or vaccinations. Every donor was a Caucasian adult residing in Nashville, Tennessee, USA. CD4+ T cells were enriched through magnetic negative selection, after which naive cells were positively selected on CD45RA and the remaining negative fraction served as the memory subset. Blood was collected by leukapheresis, and PBMCs were isolated by Ficoll-Histopaque density gradient centrifugation and then cryopreserved in liquid nitrogen vapor phase. Purity and quantity of every magnetically sorted T cell population were checked by analytical flow cytometry. Genomic DNA was isolated from every sorted fraction and measured by UV absorbance on a Nanodrop 2000c.

Material: naive CD4+ T cells sorted from blood. The sample's cell subset or site label is to be understood as: CD45RA+ positively selected. The clonotype originates from a man younger than 45 in good health. Recombination joined TRBV27 with TRBJ2-5, and 7 junction bases match TRBD2. The nucleotides read TGTGCCAGCGCCGAGCGGGACGAGACCCAGTACTTC. It translates as CASAERDETQYF.